Listed below are T cell receptor beta chains from one sample, sequenced in a study of brain metastases from non-small cell lung cancer. The assay was immunoSEQ multiplex PCR, and TCRdb's table has in-frame clones only and misses some. The sample contains a few thousand clones, approximately 78% of which appear only once. Sequencing was done on a sample of primary lung tumor tissue. The source is a donor older than 35 with non-small cell lung cancer. Both conserved end residues are part of each CDR3. The order of the fields is J gene, V gene, D gene, clone size, CDR3 DNA, CDR3 protein. D genes are given only for firm matches. Clone size is not always given. Where it is, it says once, few, many or a class for expanded clones.

J: TRBJ1-2; V: TRBV20-1; D: -; size: -; DNA: TGCACCGCGGGGGGGAACAGTGGCTACACCTTC; CDR3: CTAGGNSGYTF
J: TRBJ2-7; V: TRBV2; D: TRBD1; size: -; DNA: TGTGCCATCAACCGGGACAGGGGCTACGAGCAGTACTTC; CDR3: CAINRDRGYEQYF
J: TRBJ2-1; V: TRBV6-5; D: TRBD2; size: -; DNA: TGTGCCAGCAGTTTCACTAGCGGGGGTAATGAGCAGTTCTTC; CDR3: CASSFTSGGNEQFF
J: TRBJ2-3; V: TRBV6-5; D: -; size: -; DNA: TGTGCCAGCAGTCCAAAACCCGCTAGCACAGATACGCAGTATTTT; CDR3: CASSPKPASTDTQYF
J: TRBJ2-1; V: TRBV3-1/TRBV3-2; D: TRBD2; size: -; DNA: TGTGCCAGCAGCGCCGCCGGGACTAGCGTTGGTGAGCAGTTCTTC; CDR3: CASSAAGTSVGEQFF
J: TRBJ1-2; V: TRBV5-1; D: -; size: once; DNA: TGCGCCAGCAGTCTTCAGGGGACAAATGGCTATACCTTC; CDR3: CASSLQGTNGYTF
J: TRBJ2-7; V: TRBV27; D: -; size: -; DNA: TGTGCCAGCAGTCCTGCGGGAGGACAGGGTATAAGTCGTTTGTACGAGCAGTACTTC; CDR3: CASSPAGGQGISRLYEQYF
J: TRBJ2-3; V: TRBV20-1; D: TRBD2; size: -; DNA: TGCAGTGCTAGTGTAATCGGGGGGGCAGATACGCAGTATTTT; CDR3: CSASVIGGADTQYF
J: TRBJ2-1; V: TRBV7-9; D: -; size: -; DNA: TGTGCCAGCAGCTTAGTCGGGGGGCTTTTGCAGTTCTTC; CDR3: CASSLVGGLLQFF
J: TRBJ1-2; V: TRBV28; D: -; size: -; DNA: TGTGCCAGCAGTTTCCTTCAACTTACTCGGGGTGGCTACACCTTC; CDR3: CASSFLQLTRGGYTF
J: TRBJ2-2; V: TRBV5-4; D: TRBD2; size: -; DNA: TGTGCCAGCAGCTTGGCCCCTAGCGGGGGGGCTCCAACCGGGGAGCTGTTTTTT; CDR3: CASSLAPSGGAPTGELFF
J: TRBJ1-1; V: TRBV6-5; D: -; size: once; DNA: TGTGCCAGCAGTTACTTAGGACAAGGGGCGAATGAAGCTTTCTTT; CDR3: CASSYLGQGANEAFF
J: TRBJ1-6; V: TRBV28; D: -; size: -; DNA: TGTGCCAGCAGTCTATCGGGGGCAGCCCAGTCATCAGTCCTCCACTTT; CDR3: CASSLSGAAQSSVLHF
J: TRBJ1-5; V: TRBV7-2; D: -; size: -; DNA: TGTGCCAGCAGCTTACAGGGAGCGGGGAATCAGCCCCAGCATTTT; CDR3: CASSLQGAGNQPQHF
J: TRBJ2-7; V: TRBV15; D: -; size: -; DNA: TGTGCCACCAGCAGATTCGCCCCGGACCCAACTCACGAGCAGTACTTC; CDR3: CATSRFAPDPTHEQYF
J: TRBJ2-1; V: TRBV27; D: TRBD1; size: few; DNA: TGTGCCAGCAGTTCGGGACAGCACAATGAGCAGTTCTTC; CDR3: CASSSGQHNEQFF
J: TRBJ1-1; V: TRBV3-1/TRBV3-2; D: -; size: -; DNA: TGTGCCAGCAGCCAAGTTGCAGCCATGAACACTGAAGCTTTTTTT; CDR3: CASSQVAAMNTEAFF
J: TRBJ1-4; V: TRBV28; D: -; size: -; DNA: TGTGCCAGCATGACCGGGGGACCTGGTGAAAAACTGTTTTTT; CDR3: CASMTGGPGEKLFF
J: TRBJ1-5; V: TRBV19; D: TRBD1; size: -; DNA: TGTGCCAGTAGTTTTAGGGACAGATATAGCAATCAGCCCCAGCATTTT; CDR3: CASSFRDRYSNQPQHF
J: TRBJ1-3; V: TRBV9; D: -; size: -; DNA: TGTGCCAGCAGCTATGGGCAGATCCCTGCTCTGGGAAACACCATATATTTT; CDR3: CASSYGQIPALGNTIYF
J: TRBJ2-1; V: TRBV24-1; D: TRBD1; size: -; DNA: TGTGCCACCAGTGACCCAAATCCGGGACAGGGAAGCTCCTACAATGAGCAGTTCTTC; CDR3: CATSDPNPGQGSSYNEQFF
J: TRBJ1-2; V: TRBV3-1/TRBV3-2; D: -; size: -; DNA: TGTGCCAGCAGCCAGCCCCCCGGTCAGGGCGATCGGGGCTACACCTTC; CDR3: CASSQPPGQGDRGYTF
J: TRBJ1-2; V: TRBV12-3/TRBV12-4; D: -; size: once; DNA: TGTGCCAGCAGTTTAACTCCAGGGCACGGCTACACCTTC; CDR3: CASSLTPGHGYTF
J: TRBJ2-2; V: TRBV6-5; D: -; size: -; DNA: TGTGCCAGCAGCCGCTTCACCGGGGAGCTGTTTTTT; CDR3: CASSRFTGELFF
J: TRBJ2-1; V: TRBV30; D: -; size: -; DNA: TGTGCCTGGAGTGGACAGAACAATGAGCAGTTCTTC; CDR3: CAWSGQNNEQFF
J: TRBJ1-4; V: TRBV10-3; D: -; size: -; DNA: TGTGCCATCAGCCGCATCATCGGGGAAAAACTGTTTTTT; CDR3: CAISRIIGEKLFF
J: TRBJ1-5; V: TRBV6-5; D: -; size: -; DNA: TGTGCCAGCAATCCGAATCCACGGGAAAATCAGCCCCAGCATTTT; CDR3: CASNPNPRENQPQHF
J: TRBJ1-5; V: TRBV12-1; D: -; size: -; DNA: TGTGCCAGCAGCTTTGTTCTACAGGGGATGGGCCAGCCCCAGCATTTT; CDR3: CASSFVLQGMGQPQHF
J: TRBJ1-3; V: TRBV30; D: -; size: -; DNA: TGTGCCTGGAGTCCGGACTCTGGAAACACCATATATTTT; CDR3: CAWSPDSGNTIYF
J: TRBJ2-3; V: TRBV29-1; D: -; size: -; DNA: TGCAGCGTGCTGGACACCTCCACAGATACGCAGTATTTT; CDR3: CSVLDTSTDTQYF
J: TRBJ1-6; V: TRBV6-5; D: TRBD1; size: -; DNA: TGTGCCAGCAGGAGCGGACAGGGGACGAATTCACCCCTCCACTTT; CDR3: CASRSGQGTNSPLHF